One and the same sample provided the 14 T cell receptor beta chains below, sequenced in a study of CD8 T cells in Susac syndrome. With random hexamers, 0.5 to 1 ug RNA was reverse transcribed. TCRdb reprocessed the immunoSEQ multiplex PCR reads via MiXCR and lists one record per CDR3 protein. This table holds 150,000 to 200,000 distinct CDR3 sequences, roughly 95% found once. Sequences were obtained from CD4+ T cells from PBMCs. The origin of the receptors is a human donor with multiple sclerosis.

This chain connects TRBV20-1 to TRBJ2-3; no clear D. CDR3 length: 13 amino acids. Trimming took off 0 bases at V and 2 bases at J, with 6 bases between the two ends. Germline CDR1 reads DFQATT; CDR2 reads SNEGSKA (reference sequence). In DNA form, the CDR3 reads TGCAGTGCTAGAGACCCCTACACAGATACGCAGTATTTT. Encoded protein: CSARDPYTDTQYF.

This clonotype was counted only a few times. V gene TRBV6-1 combines with J gene TRBJ2-3; 7 positions match TRBD1. This CDR3 has 15 amino acids. Germline V CDR1 and CDR2: MNHNS, SASEGT. V lost 5 bases and J lost 4; bases outside the gene matches: 9. The CDR3 sequence: CASSPTGSGPDTQYF. The CDR3 nucleotides read TGTGCCAGCAGTCCGACAGGGTCGGGACCAGATACGCAGTATTTT.

The genes are TRBV5-4 and TRBJ2-7, with TRBD2 identical over 8 bases. The CDR3 covers 13 residues. V was clipped by 8 bases and J by 0 bases; unmatched bases: 4. Germline V CDR1 and CDR2: SGHNT, YYREEE (reference sequence). The CDR3, as DNA: TGTGCCAGTAAGAGCGGGAGCTCCTACGAGCAGTACTTC. Translated: CASKSGSSYEQYF. Variable domain in full (rest from reference TRBV5-4 and TRBJ2-7): ETGVTQSPTHLIKTRGQQVTLRCSSQSGHNTVSWYQQALGQGPQFIFQYYREEENGRGNFPPRFSGLQFPNYSSELNVNALELDDSALYLCASKSGSSYEQYFGPGTRLTVT.

The chain links TRBV19 to TRBJ2-3; D not certain. The germline gives CDR1 LNHDA, CDR2 SQIVND (reference sequence). The V end was cut by 1 base, the J end by 6 bases, with 8 bases between. The CDR3 runs to 13 residues. The chain's CDR3 is CASSIGTKDTQYF. The DNA of the CDR3 is TGTGCCAGTAGTATAGGGACGAAGGATACGCAGTATTTT.

This chain joins TRBV2 and TRBJ2-7; 10 positions match TRBD2. Germline loops: CDR1 SNHLY, CDR2 FYNNEI. There are 13 residues in the CDR3. V lost 11 bases and J lost 3; bases outside the gene matches: 7. The CDR3 protein is CAGASGSLYEQYF. CDR3 sequence (DNA): TGTGCCGGAGCTAGCGGGAGCCTCTACGAGCAGTACTTC. Based on the CDR3 plus reference TRBV2 and TRBJ2-7, the full variable domain is EPEVTQTPSHQVTQMGQEVILRCVPISNHLYFYWYRQILGQKVEFLVSFYNNEISEKSEIFDDQFSVERPDGSNFTLKIRSTKLEDSAMYFCAGASGSLYEQYFGPGTRLTVT.

V usage is TRBV5-1 and J usage is TRBJ2-5; possibly TRBD1 for D (6 bases). V lost 3 bases and J 1 base, leaving 10 bases between the germline ends. The CDR3 runs 14 residues. Germline values: CDR1 SGHRS, CDR2 YFSETQ. This CDR3 reads CASSSQGRQETQYF. CDR3 bases: TGCGCCAGCAGCTCACAGGGACGCCAAGAGACCCAGTACTTC.

The gene calls are TRBV7-9 and TRBJ2-5; 10 positions match TRBD2. V shed 3 bases and J 5 bases; nucleotides not matched to a gene: 3. The germline V gene has CDR1 SEHNR and CDR2 FQNEAQ (reference sequence). The CDR3 loop spans 14 amino acids. CDR3 sequence: CASSFLAGAETQYF. Here the CDR3 DNA reads TGTGCCAGCAGCTTTCTAGCGGGAGCGGAGACCCAGTACTTC.

This rearrangement joins TRBV30 to TRBJ2-4; D may be TRBD2 (6 bases). The CDR3 runs to 11 residues. Germline assignment: CDR1 GTSNPN and CDR2 SVGIG (reference sequence). Deletions cut 2 bases from V and 12 bases from J, with 11 bases between. CDR3 nucleotide sequence: TGTGCCTGGAGTCGGGAGAAAACTCAGTACTTC. This encodes CAWSREKTQYF.

This chain links TRBV5-1 with TRBJ1-1; D possibly corresponds to TRBD1 (6 bases). This CDR3 region has 13 residues. Trimming took 7 bases from V and 8 from J, leaving 18 bases between them. Germline values: CDR1 SGHRS, CDR2 YFSETQ. The CDR3 DNA follows: TGCGCCAGCCGTCCGGGACAAGGCAGCGAAGCTTTCTTT. It encodes CASRPGQGSEAFF.

The rearrangement uses TRBV30 and TRBJ2-4, with 10 positions matching TRBD2. The CDR3 totals 13 residues. The J segment lost 11 bases and the V segment lost 0 bases, leaving 4 bases of the junction unmatched. The germline V gene encodes CDR1 GTSNPN and CDR2 SVGIG (reference sequence). As DNA, the CDR3 is TGTGCCTGGAGTGTACTAGCGGGAACTCTTCAGTACTTC. It codes for CAWSVLAGTLQYF.

This rearrangement joins TRBV18 to TRBJ2-2; 7 nucleotides align to TRBD2. The CDR3 has 16 residues. Trimming removed 1 base from V and 6 bases from J; junction bases left unmatched: 8. The V gene's germline CDR1 is KGHSH and CDR2 LQKENI. The CDR3 protein is CASSPREGSVSGELFF. The CDR3 coding sequence is TGTGCCAGCTCACCACGGGAGGGATCCGTCTCCGGGGAGCTGTTTTTT.

The chain is built from TRBV20-1 and TRBJ2-2, with D unclear. This CDR3 is built from 16 residues. Looked up from germline, CDR1 is DFQATT and CDR2 is SNEGSKA (reference sequence). Trimming stripped 3 bases from V and 0 bases from J, with 14 bases between. The CDR3 sequence: CSASGPNEANTGELFF. The CDR3 nucleotides are TGCAGTGCTAGCGGACCCAACGAGGCGAACACCGGGGAGCTGTTTTTT.

The chain uses TRBV27 and TRBJ2-7; D may be TRBD2 (5 bases). V lost 2 bases and J 5 bases, leaving 13 bases between the germline ends. CDR1 is MNHEY and CDR2 is SMNVEV in the germline V gene (reference sequence). This CDR3 has 14 residues. CDR3 sequence (DNA): TGTGCCAGCAGTTTAGGCCCGGGAAGTCACGAGCAGTACTTC. This sequence encodes CASSLGPGSHEQYF.

The chain links TRBV6-2 or TRBV6-3 to TRBJ1-2; weak D call: TRBD1 (5 bases). The CDR3 loop spans 13 amino acids. Germline CDR1 and CDR2: MNHEY and SVGEGT. The ends were cut back, 11 bases at V and 6 bases at J, with 19 bases in the middle. The CDR3 here is CASARAMVDGYTF. The DNA for the CDR3 is TGTGCCTCCGCCAGGGCGATGGTCGATGGCTACACCTTC.